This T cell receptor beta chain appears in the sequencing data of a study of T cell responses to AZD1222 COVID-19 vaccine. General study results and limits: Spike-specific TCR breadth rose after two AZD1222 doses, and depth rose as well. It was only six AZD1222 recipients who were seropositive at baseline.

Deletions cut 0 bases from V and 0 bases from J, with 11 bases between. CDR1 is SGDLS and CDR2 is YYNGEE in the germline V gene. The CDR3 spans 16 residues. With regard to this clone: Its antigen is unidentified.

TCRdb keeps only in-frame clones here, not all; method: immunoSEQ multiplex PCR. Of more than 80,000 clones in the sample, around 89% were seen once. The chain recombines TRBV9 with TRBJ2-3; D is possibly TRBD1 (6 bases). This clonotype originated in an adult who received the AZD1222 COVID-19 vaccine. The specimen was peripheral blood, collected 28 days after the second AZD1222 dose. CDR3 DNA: TGTGCCAGCAGCGTAGGCAACGACAGGAGCACAGATACGCAGTATTTT. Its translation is CASSVGNDRSTDTQYF. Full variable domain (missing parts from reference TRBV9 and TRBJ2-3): DSGVTQTPKHLITATGQRVTLRCSPRSGDLSVYWYQQSLDQGLQFLIQYYNGEERAKGNILERFSAQQFPDLHSELNLSSLELGDSALYFCASSVGNDRSTDTQYFGPGTRLTVL.